These 21 T cell receptor beta chains were all obtained from the same sample, sequenced in a study of blood T cell repertoires in COVID-19. Sequencing used immunoSEQ multiplex PCR; TCRdb keeps in-frame clones, though not all of them. The sample consists of over 200,000 clones, 70% to 90% of them appearing once. Material: PBMCs or T cells enriched from blood (not recorded which). The source of these receptors is a young man who had recovered from COVID-19.

The V and J genes are TRBV15 and TRBJ1-6, with TRBD1 identical over 7 bases. The CDR3 loop spans 13 amino acids. Germline assignment: CDR1 LNHNV and CDR2 YYDKDF (reference sequence). Trimming removed 6 bases from V and 9 bases from J; junction bases left unmatched: 5. The CDR3: CATRNRGSSPLHF. The CDR3 nucleotides are TGTGCCACCAGAAACAGGGGTAGTTCACCCCTCCACTTT.

This chain links TRBV6-5 with TRBJ2-7; the D gene is possibly TRBD1 (5 bases). The CDR3 is made up of 13 amino acids. Trimming pared 6 bases from V and 2 bases from J, leaving 11 bases between. Germline V CDR1 and CDR2: MNHEY, SVGAGI. CDR3 region: CASRQETAYEQYF. Here the CDR3 DNA reads TGTGCCAGCAGGCAAGAGACAGCCTACGAGCAGTACTTC.

The rearrangement joins TRBV2 to TRBJ1-5; D unresolved. The CDR3 is made up of 15 amino acids. Germline V CDR1 and CDR2: SNHLY, FYNNEI. The V and J ends lost 2 bases and 7 bases respectively, with 15 bases between them. CDR3 amino acids: CASSEFRQAEQPQHF. In nucleotides, the CDR3 is TGTGCCAGCAGTGAATTTCGTCAGGCTGAACAGCCCCAGCATTTT.

The chain couples TRBV25-1 to TRBJ2-2; TRBD2 agrees at 7 bases. Trimming removed 1 base from V and 3 bases from J; junction bases left unmatched: 8. Germline CDR1 reads MGHDK; CDR2 reads SYGVNS. The CDR3 totals 17 residues. CDR3 DNA: TGTGCCAGCAGTGAATTTGACATAGCGGGCCACACCGGGGAGCTGTTTTTT. It codes for CASSEFDIAGHTGELFF.

As to this clone: Other DNA sequences in the sample encode the same CDR3. This chain connects TRBV30 to TRBJ2-7; the match to TRBD2 covers 7 bases. The CDR3 has 12 amino acids. The J segment lost 4 bases and the V segment lost 4 bases, leaving 4 bases of the junction unmatched. Germline-derived CDR1 and CDR2 are GTSNPN and SVGIG (reference sequence). The CDR3 region has the DNA TGTGCCTGGACTTCGGGGGGATACGAGCAGTACTTC. It codes for CAWTSGGYEQYF.

This chain joins TRBV19 and TRBJ2-2, with a possible D match to TRBD1 (5 bases). Per the germline V gene, CDR1 is LNHDA and CDR2 is SQIVND (reference sequence). This CDR3 comprises 15 residues. Trimming removed 3 bases from V and 6 bases from J, with 14 bases in between. The CDR3 nucleotides read TGTGCCAGTAGTATCGCCCTCAGGGTCCCCGGGGAGCTGTTTTTT. This encodes CASSIALRVPGELFF.

The chain uses TRBV2 and TRBJ1-5; the match to TRBD1 covers 7 bases. The ends lost 4 bases at V and 6 bases at J; junction bases unmatched: 12. The CDR3 sequence is 16 residues long. Looked up from germline, CDR1 is SNHLY and CDR2 is FYNNEI. The CDR3 sequence is CASSVGVAGGFQPQHF. CDR3 in DNA: TGTGCCAGCAGTGTGGGCGTGGCAGGGGGTTTTCAGCCCCAGCATTTT.

The rearrangement links TRBV12-3 or TRBV12-4 to TRBJ1-1; D is unclear. CDR3 size: 13 residues. The ends were cut back, 4 bases at V and 3 bases at J, with 9 bases in the middle. CDR3 region: CASSSLEYTEAFF. In DNA, the CDR3 is TGTGCCAGCAGTTCGTTAGAGTACACTGAAGCTTTCTTT.

The gene calls are TRBV5-1 and TRBJ1-5; 7 nucleotides match TRBD1. CDR3 length equals 16 residues. After removal of 3 bases from V and 7 bases from J, the junction contained 13 bases not matched to a gene. Germline CDR1 SGHRS, CDR2 YFSETQ. CDR3 coding DNA: TGCGCCAGCAGCTGGGGGGACAGCCTACTCGACCAGCCCCAGCATTTT. Translated, it gives CASSWGDSLLDQPQHF.

Worth noting for this clone: In the same sample, other DNA sequences code for this CDR3. The chain uses TRBV9 and TRBJ2-3; D might be TRBD2 (5 bases). The length of the CDR3 is 13 residues. Trimming removed 0 bases from V and 4 bases from J, with 6 bases in between. The V gene's germline CDR1 is SGDLS and CDR2 YYNGEE. The CDR3 DNA sequence: TGTGCCAGCAGCGTAGCTAGCCCAGATACGCAGTATTTT. Translation gives CASSVASPDTQYF. The full variable domain, with the rest looked up from reference TRBV9 and TRBJ2-3, is DSGVTQTPKHLITATGQRVTLRCSPRSGDLSVYWYQQSLDQGLQFLIQYYNGEERAKGNILERFSAQQFPDLHSELNLSSLELGDSALYFCASSVASPDTQYFGPGTRLTVL.

This clone was recorded only once. This chain connects TRBV30 to TRBJ1-1, with 8 bases identical to TRBD1. The V gene's germline CDR1 is GTSNPN and CDR2 SVGIG (reference sequence). This CDR3 region has 17 residues. Unmatched junction bases numbered 14, after V lost 1 base and J lost 4 bases. The chain's CDR3 is CAWSDGQGVQLVTEAFF. The CDR3 DNA sequence: TGTGCCTGGAGTGACGGACAGGGAGTACAATTAGTCACTGAAGCTTTCTTT.

The V call is TRBV5-1, the J call TRBJ2-1; TRBD1 might be the D (7 bases). Deletions cut 0 bases from V and 4 bases from J, with 14 bases between. The CDR3 sequence is 16 residues long. CDR1 is SGHRS, CDR2 YFSETQ, per germline. The CDR3 protein is CASSLAGAGGYNEQFF. The CDR3 coding sequence is TGCGCCAGCAGCTTGGCCGGGGCAGGGGGGTACAATGAGCAGTTCTTC.

The genes are TRBV29-1 and TRBJ2-1; 9 nucleotides align to TRBD1. In germline, CDR1 is SQVTM, CDR2 ANQGSEA. The J segment lost 6 bases and the V segment lost 7 bases, leaving 4 bases of the junction unmatched. The CDR3 consists of 12 residues. In DNA form, the CDR3 reads TGCAGCGGGGGGGACAGGGTCAATGAGCAGTTCTTC. Translated: CSGGDRVNEQFF.

This chain uses TRBV30 with TRBJ2-5, with D unclear. The CDR3 totals 14 residues. Germline CDR1 and CDR2: GTSNPN and SVGIG (reference sequence). The V end was cut by 2 bases, the J end by 4 bases, with 14 bases between. The chain's CDR3 is CAWSKVFGRETQYF. CDR3 DNA: TGTGCCTGGAGTAAGGTTTTTGGGCGAGAGACCCAGTACTTC.

V is TRBV19 and J is TRBJ2-5, with 7 bases aligning to TRBD2. Germline V gene sequence: CDR1 LNHDA, CDR2 SQIVND (reference sequence). V trimming: 3 bases; J trimming: 2 bases; junction bases outside the gene matches: 6. The CDR3 totals 15 residues. In DNA form, the CDR3 reads TGTGCCAGTAGTATTCTAGCGGAGAGTCAAGAGACCCAGTACTTC. This sequence encodes CASSILAESQETQYF.

This clone was seen only a few times. The chain employs TRBV6-1 and TRBJ1-1; D might be TRBD1 (5 bases). V was cut by 0 bases and J by 3 bases, with 11 bases left in between. Germline V gives CDR1 MNHNS, CDR2 SASEGT. CDR3 length: 15 amino acids. The DNA of the CDR3 is TGTGCCAGCAGTGAAGCGAGTAGGGGATACACTGAAGCTTTCTTT. Its protein is CASSEASRGYTEAFF.

CDR3 residues: CASSLGTAGTGELFF. The CDR3, as DNA: TGTGCCAGTAGCCTAGGAACCGCGGGGACCGGGGAGCTGTTTTTT. The gene calls are TRBV19 and TRBJ2-2; a weak D match, TRBD2 (6 bases). Between the trimmed V and J ends, which lost 6 bases and 5 bases, there was a span of 16 bases. The germline CDR1 and CDR2 sequences are LNHDA and SQIVND (reference sequence). This CDR3 contains 15 residues.

A few counts support this clone. The gene calls are TRBV28 and TRBJ1-5; D remains ambiguous. The CDR3 consists of 14 residues. Germline CDR1 and CDR2: MDHEN and SYDVKM. The V end was cut by 3 bases, the J end by 0 bases, with 6 bases between. CDR3 amino acids: CASSFQNSNQPQHF. The CDR3 region has the DNA TGTGCCAGCAGTTTTCAGAATAGCAATCAGCCCCAGCATTTT. Looking up the rest from reference TRBV28 and TRBJ1-5 gives the full variable domain: DVKVTQSSRYLVKRTGEKVFLECVQDMDHENMFWYRQDPGLGLRLIYFSYDVKMKEKGDIPEGYSVSREKKERFSLILESASTNQTSMYLCASSFQNSNQPQHFGDGTRLSIL.

The chain is built from TRBV7-9 and TRBJ2-7; D may be TRBD1 (6 bases). V lost 5 bases and J lost 6, with 20 bases in between. This CDR3 is built from 15 residues. CDR1 is SEHNR and CDR2 is FQNEAQ in the germline V gene (reference sequence). Here the CDR3 reads CASSRAGMTGTEQYF. The CDR3 coding sequence is TGTGCCAGCAGCCGAGCCGGAATGACAGGTACCGAGCAGTACTTC.

This clone has just one count. CDR3 loop: CASSLVAFPGELFF. The CDR3 DNA reads TGTGCCAGCAGCTTAGTTGCGTTTCCCGGGGAGCTGTTTTTT. This rearrangement joins TRBV7-9 to TRBJ2-2; D ambiguous. Trimming cost V 1 base and J 6 bases, with 9 bases left between them. Germline CDR1 is SEHNR and CDR2 is FQNEAQ (reference sequence). This CDR3 spans 14 amino acids.

V usage is TRBV13 and J usage is TRBJ2-7; the D gene is possibly TRBD2 (5 bases). The CDR3 spans 13 residues. V shed 4 bases and J shed 2 bases, with 9 bases lying between them. The germline gives CDR1 PRHDT, CDR2 FYEKMQ (reference sequence). The CDR3 DNA reads TGTGCCAGCAGCTCGAGGGTTACCTACGAGCAGTACTTC. Translated: CASSSRVTYEQYF.